The table lists the clone carrying this T cell receptor beta chain with a count of one. Its antigen is still unknown. PCR employed 60 Vbeta and 13 Jbeta primers. TCRdb keeps only in-frame clones here, not all; method: immunoSEQ multiplex PCR. This sample has around 130,000 clones, with roughly 83% found just once. These data are taken from a study of cytomegalovirus exposure and HLA in healthy donors. Germline CDR1 LNHDA, CDR2 SQIVND (reference sequence). The CDR3 consists of 14 residues. Between the trimmed V and J ends, which lost 7 bases and 4 bases, there was a span of 14 bases. Study-wide results and caveats: The study designated some 180 TCR beta chains cytomegalovirus-associated.

The rearrangement joins TRBV19 to TRBJ1-5; the D is unclear. This receptor was taken from a man aged 18 to 30 in good health and CMV-seronegative. The sequenced material came from PBMCs. The CDR3 nucleotides read TGTGCCAGTAACCCGGTGAACAGAAATCAGCCCCAGCATTTT. This encodes CASNPVNRNQPQHF.